This TCR beta chain is from a study of PD-L1 blockade in urothelial cancer. Overall study context: Reported median T cell count for blood samples was 130,000 to 150,000.

TCRdb keeps only in-frame clones here, not all; method: immunoSEQ multiplex PCR. Among around 70,000 clones listed, 90% were seen once. This CDR3 has 15 amino acids. Germline lookup yields CDR1 MDHEN and CDR2 SYDVKM. V was pared by 6 bases and J by 2 bases, with 8 bases of the junction left unmatched. Described time point: pretreatment peripheral blood. Patients had urothelial carcinoma that was locally advanced or metastatic. General study results and limits: Tumor-associated clones in blood expanded more at 3 weeks in durable-benefit patients. When pretreatment blood TCR clonality was below the median, it predicted better survival.

In the case of this clone: Its antigen remains unidentified.

The TCR was taken from a man aged 65 to 85 with urothelial cancer. Sequenced material: PBMCs, taken around atezolizumab (anti-PD-L1) treatment. The gene calls are TRBV28 and TRBJ2-3, with 7 bases fitting TRBD1. The CDR3 here is CASSSGQKYTDTQYF. The CDR3, as DNA: TGTGCCAGCAGCTCGGGACAGAAGTACACAGATACGCAGTATTTT. The full variable domain, completed using reference TRBV28 and TRBJ2-3, is DVKVTQSSRYLVKRTGEKVFLECVQDMDHENMFWYRQDPGLGLRLIYFSYDVKMKEKGDIPEGYSVSREKKERFSLILESASTNQTSMYLCASSSGQKYTDTQYFGPGTRLTVL.